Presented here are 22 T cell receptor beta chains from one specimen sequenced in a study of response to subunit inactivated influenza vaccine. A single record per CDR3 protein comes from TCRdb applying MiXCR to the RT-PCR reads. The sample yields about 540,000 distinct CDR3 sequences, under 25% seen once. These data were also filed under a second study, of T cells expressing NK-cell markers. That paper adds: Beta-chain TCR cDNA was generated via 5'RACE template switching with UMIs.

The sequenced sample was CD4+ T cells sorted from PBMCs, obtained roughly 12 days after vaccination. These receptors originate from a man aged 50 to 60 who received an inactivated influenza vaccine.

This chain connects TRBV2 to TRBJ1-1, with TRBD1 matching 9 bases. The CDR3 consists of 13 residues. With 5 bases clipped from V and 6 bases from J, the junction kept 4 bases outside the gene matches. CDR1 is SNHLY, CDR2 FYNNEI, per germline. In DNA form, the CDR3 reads TGTGCCAGCAGTAGACAGGGGGTGGCTGAAGCTTTCTTT. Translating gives CASSRQGVAEAFF.

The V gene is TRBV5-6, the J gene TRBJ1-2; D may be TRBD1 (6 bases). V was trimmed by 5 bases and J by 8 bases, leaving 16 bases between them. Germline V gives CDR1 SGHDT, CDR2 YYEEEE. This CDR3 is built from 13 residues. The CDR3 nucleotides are TGTGCCAGCAGGTTAACAGGGACGTTGGGCTACACCTTC. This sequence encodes CASRLTGTLGYTF.

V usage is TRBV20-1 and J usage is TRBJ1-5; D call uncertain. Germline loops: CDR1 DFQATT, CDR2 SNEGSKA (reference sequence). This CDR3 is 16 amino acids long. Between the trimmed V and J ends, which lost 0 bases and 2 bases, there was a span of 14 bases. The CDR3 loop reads CSARDPNQRGNQPQHF. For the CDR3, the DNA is TGCAGTGCTAGAGATCCCAACCAGAGGGGCAATCAGCCCCAGCATTTT.

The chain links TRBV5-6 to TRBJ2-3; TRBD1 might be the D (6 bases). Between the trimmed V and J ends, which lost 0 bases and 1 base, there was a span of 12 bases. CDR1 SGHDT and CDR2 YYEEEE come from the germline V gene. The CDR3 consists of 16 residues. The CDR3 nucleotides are TGTGCCAGCAGCTTGGATACAGGGTTTGGCACAGATACGCAGTATTTT. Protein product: CASSLDTGFGTDTQYF.

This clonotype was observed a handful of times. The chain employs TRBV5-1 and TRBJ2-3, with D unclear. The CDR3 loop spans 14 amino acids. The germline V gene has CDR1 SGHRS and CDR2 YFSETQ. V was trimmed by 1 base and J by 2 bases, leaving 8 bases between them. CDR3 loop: CASSLTPYTDTQYF. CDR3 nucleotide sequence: TGCGCCAGCAGCTTGACACCATACACAGATACGCAGTATTTT.

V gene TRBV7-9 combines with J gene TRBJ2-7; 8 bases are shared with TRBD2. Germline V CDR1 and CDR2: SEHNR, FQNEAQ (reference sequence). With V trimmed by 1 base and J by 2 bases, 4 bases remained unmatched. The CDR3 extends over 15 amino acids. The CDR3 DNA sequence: TGTGCCAGCAGCTTAGAAGCGGGGGCCGCCTACGAGCAGTACTTC. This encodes CASSLEAGAAYEQYF. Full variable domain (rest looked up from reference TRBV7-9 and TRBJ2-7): DTGVSQNPRHKITKRGQNVTFRCDPISEHNRLYWYRQTLGQGPEFLTYFQNEAQLEKSRLLSDRFSAERPKGSFSTLEIQRTEQGDSAMYLCASSLEAGAAYEQYFGPGTRLTVT.

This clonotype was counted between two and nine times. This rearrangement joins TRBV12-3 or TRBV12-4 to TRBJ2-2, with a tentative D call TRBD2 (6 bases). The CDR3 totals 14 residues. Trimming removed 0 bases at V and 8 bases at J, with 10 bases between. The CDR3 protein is CASSLALGGGELFF. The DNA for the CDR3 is TGTGCCAGCAGTTTAGCGCTTGGGGGGGGGGAGCTGTTTTTT.

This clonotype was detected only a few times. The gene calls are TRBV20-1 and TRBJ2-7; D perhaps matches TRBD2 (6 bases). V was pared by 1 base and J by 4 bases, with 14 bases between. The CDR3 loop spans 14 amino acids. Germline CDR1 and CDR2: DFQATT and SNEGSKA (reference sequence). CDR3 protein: CSARGPILAYEQYF. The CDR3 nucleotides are TGCAGTGCTAGAGGCCCCATACTAGCTTACGAGCAGTACTTC.

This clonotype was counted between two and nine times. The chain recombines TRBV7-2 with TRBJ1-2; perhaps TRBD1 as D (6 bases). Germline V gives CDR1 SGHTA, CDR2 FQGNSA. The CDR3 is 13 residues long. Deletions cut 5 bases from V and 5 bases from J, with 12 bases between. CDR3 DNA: TGTGCCAGCAGCAGGGGGGTATGGTATGGCTACACCTTC. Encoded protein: CASSRGVWYGYTF.

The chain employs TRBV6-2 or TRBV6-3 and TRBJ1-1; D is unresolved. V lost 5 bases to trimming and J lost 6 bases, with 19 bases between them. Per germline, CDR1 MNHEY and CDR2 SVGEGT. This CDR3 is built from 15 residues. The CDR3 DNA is TGTGCCAGCAGTACCCGCTCACGGGGATGGCCTGAAGCTTTCTTT. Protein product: CASSTRSRGWPEAFF.

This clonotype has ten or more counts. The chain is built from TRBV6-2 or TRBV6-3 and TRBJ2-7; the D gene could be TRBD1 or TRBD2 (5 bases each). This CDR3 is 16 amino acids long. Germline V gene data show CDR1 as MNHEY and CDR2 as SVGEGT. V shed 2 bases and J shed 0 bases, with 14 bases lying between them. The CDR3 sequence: CASSYEWGKSSYEQYF. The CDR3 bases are TGTGCCAGCAGTTACGAATGGGGGAAGAGCTCCTACGAGCAGTACTTC.

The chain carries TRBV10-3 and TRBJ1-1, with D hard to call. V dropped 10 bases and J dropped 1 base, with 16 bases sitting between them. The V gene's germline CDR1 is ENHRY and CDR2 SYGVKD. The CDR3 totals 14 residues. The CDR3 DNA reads TGTGCCACCGTGTTGGGGTTAACGAACACTGAAGCTTTCTTT. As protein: CATVLGLTNTEAFF.

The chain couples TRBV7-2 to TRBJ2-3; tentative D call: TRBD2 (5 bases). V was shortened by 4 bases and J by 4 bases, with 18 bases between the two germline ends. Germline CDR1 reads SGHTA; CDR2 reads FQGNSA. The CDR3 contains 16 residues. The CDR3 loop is CASSSNIRDFPDTQYF. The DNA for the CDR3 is TGTGCCAGCAGCTCAAACATTCGGGATTTCCCAGATACGCAGTATTTT.

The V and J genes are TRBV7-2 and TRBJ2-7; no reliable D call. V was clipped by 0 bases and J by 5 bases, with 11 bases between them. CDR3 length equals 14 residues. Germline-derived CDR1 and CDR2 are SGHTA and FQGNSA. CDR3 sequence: CASSLAVTFHEQYF. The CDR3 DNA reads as TGTGCCAGCAGCTTAGCGGTGACATTCCACGAGCAGTACTTC. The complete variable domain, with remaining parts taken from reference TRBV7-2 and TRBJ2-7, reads GAGVSQSPSNKVTEKGKDVELRCDPISGHTALYWYRQSLGQGLEFLIYFQGNSAPDKSGLPSDRFSAERTGGSVSTLTIQRTQQEDSAVYLCASSLAVTFHEQYFGPGTRLTVT.

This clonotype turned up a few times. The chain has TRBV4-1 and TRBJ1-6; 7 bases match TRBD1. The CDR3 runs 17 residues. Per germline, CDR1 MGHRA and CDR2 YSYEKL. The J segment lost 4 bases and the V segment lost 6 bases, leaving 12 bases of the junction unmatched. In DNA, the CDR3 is TGCGCCAGCAGGACTATTGGACAGGCGGGATATAATTCACCCCTCCACTTT. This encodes CASRTIGQAGYNSPLHF.

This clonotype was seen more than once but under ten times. DNA for the CDR3: TGCGCCAGCGCAGCGGCGAACACCGGGGAGCTGTTTTTT. Translating it yields CASAAANTGELFF. The chain joins TRBV5-1 to TRBJ2-2, with a weak D call TRBD2 (5 bases). Trimming stripped 7 bases from V and 0 bases from J, with 7 bases between. The germline gives CDR1 SGHRS, CDR2 YFSETQ. The CDR3 sequence is 13 residues long.

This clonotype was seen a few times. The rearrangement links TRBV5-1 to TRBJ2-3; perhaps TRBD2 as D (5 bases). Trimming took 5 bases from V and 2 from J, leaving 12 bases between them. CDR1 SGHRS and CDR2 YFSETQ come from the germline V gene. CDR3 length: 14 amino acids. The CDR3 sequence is CASSLDYNTDTQYF. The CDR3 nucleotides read TGCGCCAGCAGTCTAGACTATAACACAGATACGCAGTATTTT.

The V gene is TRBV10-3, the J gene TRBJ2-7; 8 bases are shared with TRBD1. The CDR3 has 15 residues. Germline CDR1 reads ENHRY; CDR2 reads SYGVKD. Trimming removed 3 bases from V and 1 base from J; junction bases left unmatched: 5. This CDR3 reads CAISDLGQDSYEQYF. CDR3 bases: TGTGCCATCAGTGACTTGGGACAGGATTCCTACGAGCAGTACTTC.

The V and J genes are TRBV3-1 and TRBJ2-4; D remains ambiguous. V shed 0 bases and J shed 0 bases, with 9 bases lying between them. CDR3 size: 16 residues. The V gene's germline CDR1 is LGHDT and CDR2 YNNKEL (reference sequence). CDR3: CASSQDGRLAKNIQYF. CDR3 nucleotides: TGTGCCAGCAGCCAAGACGGAAGACTAGCCAAAAACATTCAGTACTTC.

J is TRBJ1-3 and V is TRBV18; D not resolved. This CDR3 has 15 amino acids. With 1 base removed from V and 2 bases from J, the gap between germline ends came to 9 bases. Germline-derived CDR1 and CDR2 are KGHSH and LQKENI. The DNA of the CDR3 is TGTGCCAGCTCACCACGAGGGAATACTGGAAACACCATATATTTT. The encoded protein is CASSPRGNTGNTIYF.

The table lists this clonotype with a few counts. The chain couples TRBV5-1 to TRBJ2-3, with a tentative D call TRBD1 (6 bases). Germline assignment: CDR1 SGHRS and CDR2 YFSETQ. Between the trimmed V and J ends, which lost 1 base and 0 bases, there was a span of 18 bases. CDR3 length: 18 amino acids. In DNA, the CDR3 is TGCGCCAGCAGCTTGATGGGACCGGCAGGGGCTAGCACAGATACGCAGTATTTT. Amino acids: CASSLMGPAGASTDTQYF.

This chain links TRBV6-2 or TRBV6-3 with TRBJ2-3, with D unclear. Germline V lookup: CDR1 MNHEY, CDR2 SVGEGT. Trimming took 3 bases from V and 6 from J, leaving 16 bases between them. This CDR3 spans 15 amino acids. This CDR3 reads CASSYRIRNGDTQYF. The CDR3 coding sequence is TGTGCCAGCAGTTATCGGATCCGCAATGGGGATACGCAGTATTTT.